The 21 T cell receptor beta chains in this list originate from one sample, sequenced in a study of shared clonotypes between healthy human individuals (dated by TCRdb to about 2020). CD8 naive samples were CD45RO-negative cells positively selected for CCR7, giving a CD45RA+CCR7+ population that excluded TemRA cells. Preparation of the library involved the immunoSEQ multiplex PCR assay. TCRdb limited this immuneACCESS table to in-frame rearrangements with V and J called. A share of clones is missing; checked studies link under half to unresolved V genes, and the rest is unexplained. Within this sample are about 2 million clones, with over 85% of them counted one time only. The top ten clonotypes cover approximately 1.2% of the sample. What was sequenced was naive CD8+ T cells sorted from blood. The cell subset or site label here, explained by the study, means: CD45RA+CCR7+. The receptors shown here come from a man aged 18 to 30 in good health.

This chain joins TRBV5-1 and TRBJ2-7; maybe TRBD2 (7 bases). The CDR3 is 15 amino acids. Germline V CDR1 and CDR2: SGHRS, YFSETQ. V was cut by 0 bases and J by 3 bases, with 13 bases left in between. The CDR3 spells CASSLEWGGNYEQYF. As DNA, the CDR3 is TGCGCCAGCAGCTTGGAATGGGGGGGCAACTACGAGCAGTACTTC.

V usage is TRBV9 and J usage is TRBJ1-1; weak D call: TRBD1 (6 bases). The length of the CDR3 is 13 residues. Germline V lookup: CDR1 SGDLS, CDR2 YYNGEE. The ends were cut back, 3 bases at V and 4 bases at J, with 10 bases in the middle. CDR3 nucleotide sequence: TGTGCCAGCAGCGGGGGGCTCGGCACTGAAGCTTTCTTT. Amino acid sequence: CASSGGLGTEAFF.

The V and J genes are TRBV4-1 and TRBJ2-7; the D is unclear. The CDR3 loop spans 15 amino acids. Trimming cost V 1 base and J 0 bases, with 10 bases left between them. Germline V lookup: CDR1 MGHRA, CDR2 YSYEKL. DNA of the CDR3: TGCGCCAGCAGCCAAGTACCCATGAACTCCTACGAGCAGTACTTC. Translation gives CASSQVPMNSYEQYF.

CDR3 sequence (DNA): TGTGCCAGCAGCTTAGTAGTGGGACAGCTAGAGTCCTACGAGCAGTACTTC. Translated: CASSLVVGQLESYEQYF. This sequence joins TRBV7-9 and TRBJ2-7, with TRBD1 matching 7 bases. Germline-derived CDR1 and CDR2 are SEHNR and FQNEAQ (reference sequence). The V gene end was trimmed by 1 base and the J gene end by 1 base; junction bases not matched to a gene: 10. This CDR3 comprises 17 residues.

This chain joins TRBV7-9 and TRBJ2-1; D is perhaps TRBD2 (6 bases). Germline V CDR1 and CDR2: SEHNR, FQNEAQ (reference sequence). The CDR3 sequence is 15 residues long. Trimming shortened V by 5 bases and J by 3 bases, and 14 bases separated the two germline ends. The CDR3: CASSPEGGFYNEQFF. In nucleotides, the CDR3 is TGTGCCAGCAGCCCCGAAGGAGGGTTCTACAATGAGCAGTTCTTC.

This clone was observed once. The genes are TRBV7-9 and TRBJ2-7; 8 positions match TRBD1. With V trimmed by 5 bases and J by 0 bases, 6 bases remained unmatched. Per the germline V gene, CDR1 is SEHNR and CDR2 is FQNEAQ (reference sequence). The CDR3 is 15 amino acids. The chain's CDR3 is CASSLTGVSSYEQYF. CDR3 sequence (DNA): TGTGCCAGCAGCCTGACAGGGGTTTCCTCCTACGAGCAGTACTTC.

The chain joins TRBV4-3 to TRBJ2-7; 7 nucleotides line up with TRBD2. The CDR3 is 14 amino acids. Germline-derived CDR1 and CDR2 are LGHNA and YSLEER. Trimming at V came to 4 bases and at J to 7 bases, leaving 10 bases not matched to a gene. Here the CDR3 DNA reads TGCGCCAGCAGCCCGACTAGCCTAGCAATTGAGCAGTACTTC. Translating gives CASSPTSLAIEQYF.

This clone was found once. The V and J genes are TRBV7-9 and TRBJ1-1; 7 nucleotides align to TRBD1. V gave up 8 bases and J gave up 6 bases; unmatched junction bases: 12. The CDR3 is 14 amino acids. From germline, CDR1 is SEHNR and CDR2 FQNEAQ (reference sequence). DNA of the CDR3: TGTGCCAGCGCCCCTGCCACCGGACAGGCTGAAGCTTTCTTT. It translates to CASAPATGQAEAFF.

The CDR3 region has the DNA TGTGCCAGCAGCTTAGCGCGGGGTATAGAGACCCAGTACTTC. Its translation: CASSLARGIETQYF. The V gene is TRBV7-9, the J gene TRBJ2-5, with D maybe TRBD2 (6 bases). The CDR3 runs to 14 residues. From germline, CDR1 is SEHNR and CDR2 FQNEAQ (reference sequence). Trimming took 0 bases from V and 4 from J, leaving 9 bases between them. Looking up the rest from reference TRBV7-9 and TRBJ2-5 gives the full variable domain: DTGVSQNPRHKITKRGQNVTFRCDPISEHNRLYWYRQTLGQGPEFLTYFQNEAQLEKSRLLSDRFSAERPKGSFSTLEIQRTEQGDSAMYLCASSLARGIETQYFGPGTRLLVL.

This chain connects TRBV20-1 to TRBJ2-5, with D hard to call. Germline loops: CDR1 DFQATT, CDR2 SNEGSKA (reference sequence). V gave up 6 bases and J gave up 4 bases, with 6 bases separating them. This CDR3 contains 10 residues. CDR3: CSANRETQYF. The CDR3 coding sequence is TGCAGTGCCAACAGAGAGACCCAGTACTTC.

CDR3 region: CASSEGGAHEQYF. CDR3 sequence (DNA): TGCGCCAGCAGTGAAGGGGGGGCGCACGAGCAGTACTTC. V and J are TRBV10-2 and TRBJ2-7; D might be TRBD2 (7 bases). This CDR3 is 13 amino acids long. V was pared by 3 bases and J by 5 bases, with 11 bases between. Germline-derived CDR1 and CDR2 are WSHSY and SAAADI.

This clone was detected a few times. This same CDR3 is encoded by further DNA sequences in the sample. The CDR3 coding sequence is TGTGCCAGCAGCCCCGGGACAGGGAATCAGCCCCAGCATTTT. It codes for CASSPGTGNQPQHF. The rearrangement links TRBV7-9 to TRBJ1-5; 9 bases match TRBD1. Germline V gene lookup returns CDR1 SEHNR and CDR2 FQNEAQ (reference sequence). V lost 5 bases, J lost 4 bases, and 3 bases stayed unmatched. The CDR3 contains 14 residues.

This sequence joins TRBV2 and TRBJ2-7; weak D call: TRBD2 (5 bases). This CDR3 is 14 amino acids long. CDR1 is SNHLY and CDR2 is FYNNEI in the germline V gene. Deletions cut 3 bases from V and 2 bases from J, with 11 bases between. The CDR3 protein is CASSEFGETYEQYF. Written as DNA, the CDR3 is TGTGCCAGCAGTGAGTTCGGGGAAACCTACGAGCAGTACTTC.

The V gene is TRBV11-2, the J gene TRBJ2-7; TRBD1 might be the D (5 bases). Trimming left V 5 bases short and J 3 bases short, with 11 bases between. CDR3 length equals 13 residues. Per germline, CDR1 SGHAT and CDR2 FQNNGV. The CDR3 sequence is CASSQTANYEQYF. The CDR3 DNA follows: TGTGCCAGCAGCCAGACAGCCAACTACGAGCAGTACTTC. Looking up the rest from reference TRBV11-2 and TRBJ2-7 gives the full variable domain: EAGVAQSPRYKIIEKRQSVAFWCNPISGHATLYWYQQILGQGPKLLIQFQNNGVVDDSQLPKDRFSAERLKGVDSTLKIQPAKLEDSAVYLCASSQTANYEQYFGPGTRLTVT.

This chain links TRBV4-1 with TRBJ1-2, with no clear D. The CDR3 consists of 15 residues. Germline V gene data show CDR1 as MGHRA and CDR2 as YSYEKL. V was pared by 0 bases and J by 1 base, with 9 bases between. This CDR3 reads CASSQEIADNYGYTF. Written as DNA, the CDR3 is TGCGCCAGCAGCCAAGAGATAGCGGATAACTATGGCTACACCTTC.

V and J are TRBV30 and TRBJ2-4, with 7 nucleotides matching TRBD1. This CDR3 has 14 amino acids. Trimming cost V 4 bases and J 6 bases; bases outside gene matches: 9. Germline V gene lookup returns CDR1 GTSNPN and CDR2 SVGIG (reference sequence). Written as DNA, the CDR3 is TGTGCCTGGAACTCAAGGGGGCTGGGAAACATTCAGTACTTC. Its translation: CAWNSRGLGNIQYF.

This chain joins TRBV30 and TRBJ2-1, with TRBD1 as a possible D gene (6 bases). CDR3 length: 14 amino acids. Trimming stripped 4 bases from V and 4 bases from J, with 14 bases between. Germline-derived CDR1 and CDR2 are GTSNPN and SVGIG (reference sequence). In DNA, the CDR3 is TGTGCCTGGACGTCAGGGGACGGGTACAATGAGCAGTTCTTC. It is translated as CAWTSGDGYNEQFF.

The V gene is TRBV4-3, the J gene TRBJ2-7; 9 bases fit TRBD1. With V trimmed by 4 bases and J by 1 base, 5 bases remained unmatched. This CDR3 region has 15 residues. Germline CDR1 and CDR2: LGHNA and YSLEER. The CDR3: CASSLGTGLSYEQYF. The CDR3 nucleotides are TGCGCCAGCAGCCTCGGGACAGGGCTTTCCTACGAGCAGTACTTC.

The chain combines TRBV5-4 with TRBJ2-2; D is possibly TRBD1 (6 bases). This CDR3 has 12 amino acids. The V gene lost 6 bases and the J gene lost 8 bases, with 11 bases spanning the gap. In germline, CDR1 is SGHNT, CDR2 YYREEE (reference sequence). This CDR3 is CASTTGQGELFF. DNA of the CDR3: TGTGCCAGCACCACTGGACAGGGGGAGCTGTTTTTT. The variable domain in full, with the rest retrieved from reference TRBV5-4 and TRBJ2-2, is ETGVTQSPTHLIKTRGQQVTLRCSSQSGHNTVSWYQQALGQGPQFIFQYYREEENGRGNFPPRFSGLQFPNYSSELNVNALELDDSALYLCASTTGQGELFFGEGSRLTVL.

The V and J genes are TRBV5-6 and TRBJ2-4; 9 bases are shared with TRBD1. V gave up 8 bases and J gave up 3 bases; unmatched junction bases: 3. The CDR3 is made up of 13 amino acids. CDR1 SGHDT and CDR2 YYEEEE come from the germline V gene. The CDR3 DNA reads TGTGCCAGTCAGACAGGGGGCAAAAACATTCAGTACTTC. Its translation is CASQTGGKNIQYF.

This chain links TRBV6-1 with TRBJ2-7; 8 nucleotides agree with TRBD1. With V trimmed by 7 bases and J by 0 bases, 5 bases remained unmatched. Germline V gives CDR1 MNHNS, CDR2 SASEGT. This CDR3 region has 14 residues. The CDR3 loop is CASKGQDYSYEQYF. CDR3 in DNA: TGTGCCAGCAAGGGACAGGACTACTCCTACGAGCAGTACTTC.